The present TCR beta chain was sequenced within a study of blood T cell repertoires in COVID-19. Measured with immunoSEQ multiplex PCR; TCRdb has only the in-frame clones, and not every one. This repertoire shows under 250,000 clones, approximately 84% found once; its top ten account for approximately 4.7%. This CDR3 contains 16 residues. Trimming pared 2 bases from V and 1 base from J, leaving 14 bases between. CDR1 is SGHTA and CDR2 is FQGTGA in the germline V gene. The genes are TRBV7-3 and TRBJ1-1; D is perhaps TRBD1 (6 bases). This clonotype was obtained from a man aged 50 to 60 with active or convalescent COVID-19. The sequenced sample was peripheral blood. CDR3 DNA: TGTGCCAGCAGCTTATGGACAGTGAACCCGAACACTGAAGCTTTCTTT. It is translated as CASSLWTVNPNTEAFF.